This TCR beta chain originates from a study of cytomegalovirus exposure and HLA in healthy donors. At the level of the study: In a later analysis, it was reported that the roughly 130 validation repertoires had been produced on the same platform as the 666 repertoires belonging to the first cohort. Findings and limits, study-wide: The finding came from a later analysis; first-cohort TCR clusters tended to co-occur in the roughly 120 validation repertoires. The authors listed some 160 TCR beta chains as cytomegalovirus-associated. Confirmation was obtained in vitro that a few CMV-associated chains are specific for CMV antigens.

For this clone: As yet, its antigen is unknown.

Sequenced by immunoSEQ multiplex PCR; TCRdb stores in-frame clones only, minus some. Of some 65,000 clones listed, 85% to 95% are singletons. Per the germline V gene, CDR1 is SGHVS and CDR2 is FNYEAQ. CDR3 length: 16 residues. V dropped 0 bases and J dropped 0 bases, with 9 bases sitting between them. The receptor was derived from a man between 18 and 29 years old in good health and CMV-seropositive. This chain connects TRBV7-6 to TRBJ1-3; no clear D gene. Sequences were obtained from PBMCs. The CDR3 reads CASSLAPGNSGNTIYF. CDR3 DNA sequence: TGTGCCAGCAGCTTAGCGCCAGGCAACTCTGGAAACACCATATATTTT.